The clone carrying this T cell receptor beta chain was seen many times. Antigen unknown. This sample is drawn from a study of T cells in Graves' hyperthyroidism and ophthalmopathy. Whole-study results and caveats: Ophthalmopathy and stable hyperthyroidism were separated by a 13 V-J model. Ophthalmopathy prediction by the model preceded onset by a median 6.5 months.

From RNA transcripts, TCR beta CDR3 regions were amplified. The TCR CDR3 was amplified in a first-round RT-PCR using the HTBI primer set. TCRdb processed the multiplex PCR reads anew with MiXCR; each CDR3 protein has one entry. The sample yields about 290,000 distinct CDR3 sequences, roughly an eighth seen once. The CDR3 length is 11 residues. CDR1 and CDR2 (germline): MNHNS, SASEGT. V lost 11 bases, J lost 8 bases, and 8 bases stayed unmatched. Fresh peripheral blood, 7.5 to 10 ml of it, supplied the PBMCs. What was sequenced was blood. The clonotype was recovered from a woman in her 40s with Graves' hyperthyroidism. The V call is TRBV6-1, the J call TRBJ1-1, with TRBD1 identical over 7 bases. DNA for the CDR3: TGTGCCTCGCCCTTAGGGGGCGAAGCTTTCTTT. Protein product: CASPLGGEAFF.